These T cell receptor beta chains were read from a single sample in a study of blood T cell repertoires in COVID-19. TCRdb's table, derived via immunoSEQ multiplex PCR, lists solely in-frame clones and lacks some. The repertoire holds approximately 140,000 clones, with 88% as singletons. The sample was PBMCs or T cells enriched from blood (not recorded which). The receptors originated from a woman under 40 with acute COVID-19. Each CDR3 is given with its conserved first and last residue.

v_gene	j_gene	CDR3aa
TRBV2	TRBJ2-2	CASSMTGGDGELFF
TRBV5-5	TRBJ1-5	CASSLEAANQPQHF
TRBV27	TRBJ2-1	CASSRREEGEQFF
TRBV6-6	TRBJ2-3	CAIRGRAADTQYF
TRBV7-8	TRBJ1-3	CASSSLRGADGNTIYF
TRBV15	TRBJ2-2	CATSRSGAGVQTGELFF
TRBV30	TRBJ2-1	CAWKYERTRVVNEQFF
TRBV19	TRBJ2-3	CASATGTSGTDTQYF
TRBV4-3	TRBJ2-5	CASSLNRRETQYF
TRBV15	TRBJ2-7	CATSRDLAYEQYF
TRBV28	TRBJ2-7	CASSFFGDTAPYEQYF
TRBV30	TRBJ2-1	CACQPGQGHVEQFF
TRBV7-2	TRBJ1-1	CASRSDRNTEAFF
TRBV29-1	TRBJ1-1	CSALDRTSNTEAFF
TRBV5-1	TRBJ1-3	CASSESGGGNTIYF
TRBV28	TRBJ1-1	CASSYDREMNTEAFF
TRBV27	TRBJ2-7	CASTPGSGRAIYEQYF
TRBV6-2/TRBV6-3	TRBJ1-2	CASSSGQKLSNYGYTF
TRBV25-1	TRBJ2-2	CASSNRERTGELFF
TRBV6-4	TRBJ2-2	CASSEQGANTGELFF
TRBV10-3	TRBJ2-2	CAGGTLAGELFF
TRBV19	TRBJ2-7	CASTSPGVYEQYF
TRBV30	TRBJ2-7	CAWMRPGQGYSEQYF
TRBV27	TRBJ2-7	CASSPGTSGRTYEQYF
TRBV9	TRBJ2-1	CASSVASSGSYHEQFF
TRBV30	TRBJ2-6	CAWDPYRTGGAGANVLTF
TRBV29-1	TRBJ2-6	CSVETGISGANVLTF
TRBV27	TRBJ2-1	CASSIIDSSYNEQFF
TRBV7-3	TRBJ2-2	CASSAPGTGPGELFF
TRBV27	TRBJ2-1	CASKRLAGDKQQQFF
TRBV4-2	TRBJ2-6	CASSQDVTASGANVLTF
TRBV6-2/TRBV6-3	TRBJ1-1	CASSYRDRGLRGTEAFF
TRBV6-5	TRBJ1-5	CASSYGGSNQPQHF
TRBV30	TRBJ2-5	CAWTSGQGASRYF
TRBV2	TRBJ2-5	CASSESSGRQETQYF
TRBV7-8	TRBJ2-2	CASRRQGAGGELFF
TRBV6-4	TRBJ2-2	CASSDSVAGAGELFF
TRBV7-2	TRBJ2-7	CASSLTHRGTYEQYF
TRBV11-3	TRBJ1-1	CASSLPQGAAKGETEAFF
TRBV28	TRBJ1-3	CASRGEGEWAGNTIYF
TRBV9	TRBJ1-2	CASSVDLRQGGGYTF
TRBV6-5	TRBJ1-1	CASSYTATAEAFF
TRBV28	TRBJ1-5	CASSSGGQPQHF
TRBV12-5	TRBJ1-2	CASGLHQGAGYTF
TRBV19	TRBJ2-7	CASSTGLVAWAEQYF
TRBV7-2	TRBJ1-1	CASSPGQGTEAFF
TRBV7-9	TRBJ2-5	CASSWTGGDETQYF
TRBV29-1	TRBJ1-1	CSTTLPMNTEAFF
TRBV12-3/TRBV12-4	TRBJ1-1	CASSFQSEGEAFF
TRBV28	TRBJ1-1	CASSLVRAEAFF
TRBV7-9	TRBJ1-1	CASSPASLQGLNTEAFF